The T cell receptor beta chain under discussion was sequenced for a study of neurological immune-mediated disorders. Germline CDR1 is SGHTA and CDR2 is FQGNSA. With 0 bases removed from V and 1 base from J, the gap between germline ends came to 6 bases. The CDR3 is made up of 15 amino acids. This clonotype was observed many times. Each CDR3 protein is one row after TCRdb ran MiXCR on the 5' RACE reads. The sample yields almost 30,000 distinct CDR3 sequences, 9% to 13% seen once. The V and J genes are TRBV7-2 and TRBJ1-4; no definite D call. The sequencing input was PBMCs. The TCR sequence derives from a woman in her fifties or sixties in good health. This chain's CDR3 is CASSLAYGTNEKLFF. CDR3 in DNA: TGTGCCAGCAGCTTAGCTTACGGAACTAATGAAAAACTGTTTTTT.